The 21 T cell receptor beta chains given below trace back to one sample, sequenced in a study of vaccination and CD4 T cells after COVID-19. This sample's time point: late sampling 161 to 241 days after vaccination in a few convalescent patients. Noted treatment: approximately 10-day PBMC culture with coronavirus spike peptide pools or control peptides (ViraFEST assay). The assay that was used to sequence DNA from cultured CD4+ T cells was the Oncomine TCR Beta short-read assay. TCRdb redid the calling of the PCR reads with MiXCR, one entry per CDR3 protein. The table lists about 22,000 distinct CDR3 sequences, under 40% of them singletons. Their specific antigens are unknown. Sequenced material: CD4+ T cells from blood, cultured in vitro, taken about 7 months after SARS-CoV-2 vaccination. Receptors originate from a human donor who had recovered from COVID-19.

This clonotype is deemed medium-sized. The chain joins TRBV6-1 to TRBJ1-5, with TRBD1 matching over 7 bases. After removal of 5 bases from V and 7 bases from J, the junction contained 8 bases not matched to a gene. This CDR3 contains 14 residues. Germline CDR1 MNHNS, CDR2 SASEGT. The CDR3 here is CASSRDREDQPQHF. CDR3 coding DNA: TGTGCCAGCAGTCGAGACAGGGAGGACCAGCCCCAGCATTTT.

The gene calls are TRBV28 and TRBJ2-3; 9 bases line up with TRBD1. V shed 4 bases, J shed 4 bases, and the junction held 9 bases outside the gene matches. CDR3 length equals 16 residues. Germline V gene lookup returns CDR1 MDHEN and CDR2 SYDVKM. CDR3 amino acids: CASSSHGQGLSDTQYF. Here the CDR3 DNA reads TGTGCCAGCAGTTCACACGGACAGGGGTTATCAGATACGCAGTATTTT.

The chain combines TRBV28 with TRBJ2-7; TRBD1 matches 9 bases. V lost 6 bases and J lost 4; bases outside the gene matches: 16. The CDR3 has 17 residues. CDR1 MDHEN and CDR2 SYDVKM come from the germline V gene. The CDR3 DNA sequence: TGTGCCAGCAGAACTACGACCGGGACAGGGTTGGGATACGAGCAGTACTTC. It encodes CASRTTTGTGLGYEQYF.

This clonotype was recorded a few times. The chain couples TRBV20-1 to TRBJ2-5, with TRBD2 matching over 7 bases. Germline CDR1 is DFQATT and CDR2 is SNEGSKA (reference sequence). The trim removed 7 bases at V and 5 bases at J, leaving 7 bases unmatched. The CDR3 length is 12 residues. CDR3 sequence (DNA): TGCAGTGGGACGGGAGGCGGGGAGACCCAGTACTTC. It yields the protein CSGTGGGETQYF.

CDR3 nucleotides: TGTGCCAGCAGTCGCTCGAGGCAGGGGGACTACAATGAGCAGTTCTTC. Protein sequence: CASSRSRQGDYNEQFF. J is TRBJ2-1 and V is TRBV28; 7 nucleotides match TRBD1. V gave up 5 bases and J gave up 3 bases; unmatched junction bases: 10. This CDR3 is built from 16 residues. Germline CDR1 MDHEN, CDR2 SYDVKM. Supplemented by reference TRBV28 and TRBJ2-1, the full variable domain reads DVKVTQSSRYLVKRTGEKVFLECVQDMDHENMFWYRQDPGLGLRLIYFSYDVKMKEKGDIPEGYSVSREKKERFSLILESASTNQTSMYLCASSRSRQGDYNEQFFGPGTRLTVL.

This clonotype is classed as medium-sized (0.01 to 0.1%). The rearrangement uses TRBV7-9 and TRBJ1-2; no clear D gene. The CDR3 is 12 residues long. V was pared by 8 bases and J by 5 bases, with 12 bases between. Germline V CDR1 and CDR2: SEHNR, FQNEAQ (reference sequence). CDR3 sequence reads: CASSSGVYGYTF. CDR3 DNA: TGTGCCAGCTCCTCTGGGGTATATGGCTACACCTTC.

V usage is TRBV10-3 and J usage is TRBJ1-2; D gene unclear. V lost 1 base to trimming and J lost 2 bases, with 11 bases between them. The germline V gene has CDR1 ENHRY and CDR2 SYGVKD. CDR3 length: 15 amino acids. The CDR3 spells CAISEFNANNYGYTF. CDR3 bases: TGTGCCATCAGTGAGTTCAACGCTAACAACTATGGCTACACCTTC.

This clonotype was observed a few times. The gene calls are TRBV6-1 and TRBJ2-5; TRBD1 might be the D (7 bases). Per the germline V gene, CDR1 is MNHNS and CDR2 is SASEGT. CDR3 length: 14 amino acids. The ends were cut back, 2 bases at V and 9 bases at J, with 16 bases in the middle. CDR3 sequence (DNA): TGTGCCAGCAGTGAACGGGGACAGTCGGGGGCCCAGTACTTC. This encodes CASSERGQSGAQYF.

Here the CDR3 DNA reads TGCAGTGCCACGGGACTAGCGGGACGAGCCTACGAGCAGTACTTC. Its protein is CSATGLAGRAYEQYF. This sequence joins TRBV20-1 and TRBJ2-7, with TRBD2 matching over 13 bases. The CDR3 is made up of 15 amino acids. Germline CDR1 DFQATT, CDR2 SNEGSKA (reference sequence). V lost 6 bases to trimming and J lost 2 bases; unmatched junction nucleotides: 7.

This chain links TRBV5-4 with TRBJ2-5; D is unresolved. Germline CDR1 reads SGHNT; CDR2 reads YYREEE (reference sequence). V was pared by 4 bases and J by 5 bases, with 18 bases between. The CDR3 covers 15 residues. The CDR3: CASSRKRPQDETQYF. The CDR3 DNA sequence: TGTGCCAGCAGCCGGAAGCGCCCTCAAGACGAGACCCAGTACTTC.

The rearrangement joins TRBV6-2 or TRBV6-3 to TRBJ1-5; D ambiguous. V was shortened by 6 bases and J by 6 bases, with 9 bases between the two germline ends. Germline V gene sequence: CDR1 MNHEY, CDR2 SVGEGT. CDR3 length: 12 residues. The CDR3 region is CASRTSGQPQHF. The CDR3 bases are TGTGCCAGCAGAACCTCGGGTCAGCCCCAGCATTTT.

This clonotype is classed as medium-sized. The V gene is TRBV7-2, the J gene TRBJ2-7; 10 bases agree with TRBD2. Trimming took 2 bases from V and 4 from J; bases not matched to a gene: 5. Germline V gives CDR1 SGHTA, CDR2 FQGNSA. This CDR3 is built from 15 residues. The CDR3 reads CASSLSSGSRYEQYF. In DNA form, the CDR3 reads TGTGCCAGCAGCTTATCTAGCGGGAGCAGGTACGAGCAGTACTTC.

This clonotype was counted between two and nine times. The chain joins TRBV20-1 to TRBJ1-1; D might be TRBD1 (5 bases). Germline V gene data show CDR1 as DFQATT and CDR2 as SNEGSKA (reference sequence). This CDR3 is 13 amino acids long. The V end was cut by 3 bases, the J end by 1 base, with 9 bases between. In nucleotides, the CDR3 is TGCAGTGCTAGCCGACAGCAGAACACTGAAGCTTTCTTT. Its translation is CSASRQQNTEAFF.

The CDR3: CASTTLAGGPSEQFF. The DNA for the CDR3 is TGTGCCAGCACCACCCTAGCGGGAGGGCCAAGTGAGCAGTTCTTC. This chain uses TRBV27 with TRBJ2-1, with 12 bases lining up with TRBD2. J lost 9 bases, V lost 7 bases, and 10 bases had no gene match. The germline V gene encodes CDR1 MNHEY and CDR2 SMNVEV (reference sequence). The CDR3 covers 15 residues.

The chain carries TRBV29-1 and TRBJ2-7, with 8 nucleotides matching TRBD2. Germline-derived CDR1 and CDR2 are SQVTM and ANQGSEA. The CDR3 runs to 12 residues. V lost 8 bases, J lost 2 bases, and 5 bases stayed unmatched. The CDR3 reads CSTGGDPYEQYF. Here the CDR3 DNA reads TGCAGCACGGGGGGGGATCCCTACGAGCAGTACTTC.

V usage is TRBV15 and J usage is TRBJ2-3; 10 bases are shared with TRBD2. CDR1 LNHNV and CDR2 YYDKDF come from the germline V gene (reference sequence). With 1 base clipped from V and 4 bases from J, the junction kept 11 bases outside the gene matches. This CDR3 contains 18 residues. The CDR3 region has the DNA TGTGCCACCAGCAGAGGGACTAGCGGAGACCTTAGCGCAGATACGCAGTATTTT. Amino acids: CATSRGTSGDLSADTQYF.

This clonotype was observed a few times. V gene TRBV20-1 combines with J gene TRBJ1-6, with D unclear. CDR1 is DFQATT, CDR2 SNEGSKA, per germline (reference sequence). V was shortened by 5 bases and J by 12 bases, with 14 bases between the two germline ends. The CDR3 is 12 residues long. CDR3: CSAVNPQKPLHF. The CDR3 DNA sequence: TGCAGTGCTGTCAACCCTCAAAAACCCCTCCACTTT.

The chain has TRBV7-9 and TRBJ1-1; no clear D. V dropped 8 bases and J dropped 3 bases, with 10 bases sitting between them. CDR3 length: 12 residues. Germline loops: CDR1 SEHNR, CDR2 FQNEAQ (reference sequence). CDR3 region: CASGTSDTEAFF. The CDR3 DNA sequence: TGTGCCAGCGGAACAAGTGACACTGAAGCTTTCTTT. The full variable domain, in which reference TRBV7-9 and TRBJ1-1 provide the parts outside the CDR3, is DTGVSQNPRHKITKRGQNVTFRCDPISEHNRLYWYRQTLGQGPEFLTYFQNEAQLEKSRLLSDRFSAERPKGSFSTLEIQRTEQGDSAMYLCASGTSDTEAFFGQGTRLTVV.

The chain uses TRBV5-4 and TRBJ2-5, with a tentative D call TRBD2 (5 bases). Looked up from germline, CDR1 is SGHNT and CDR2 is YYREEE (reference sequence). The CDR3 extends over 14 amino acids. V was clipped by 1 base and J by 4 bases, with 11 bases between them. The CDR3 reads CASSLTSGLETQYF. The CDR3 coding sequence is TGTGCCAGCAGCTTGACTAGTGGGCTAGAGACCCAGTACTTC.

The V call is TRBV20-1, the J call TRBJ2-7; TRBD2 matches 7 bases. With 3 bases clipped from V and 6 bases from J, the junction kept 20 bases outside the gene matches. The germline gives CDR1 DFQATT, CDR2 SNEGSKA (reference sequence). This CDR3 spans 17 amino acids. The CDR3 DNA reads TGCAGTGCTAGCCGCCTAGGTCCACGCGGGAGTTTCTCCGAGCAGTACTTC. The encoded protein is CSASRLGPRGSFSEQYF.

The rearrangement joins TRBV20-1 to TRBJ2-7, with D perhaps matching TRBD1 (5 bases). V lost 4 bases to trimming and J lost 5 bases, with 24 bases between them. CDR1 and CDR2 (germline): DFQATT, SNEGSKA (reference sequence). This CDR3 is built from 16 residues. The CDR3 sequence is CSAMGRLSTVTHEQYF. DNA of the CDR3: TGCAGTGCTATGGGGCGACTTTCGACAGTTACCCACGAGCAGTACTTC.